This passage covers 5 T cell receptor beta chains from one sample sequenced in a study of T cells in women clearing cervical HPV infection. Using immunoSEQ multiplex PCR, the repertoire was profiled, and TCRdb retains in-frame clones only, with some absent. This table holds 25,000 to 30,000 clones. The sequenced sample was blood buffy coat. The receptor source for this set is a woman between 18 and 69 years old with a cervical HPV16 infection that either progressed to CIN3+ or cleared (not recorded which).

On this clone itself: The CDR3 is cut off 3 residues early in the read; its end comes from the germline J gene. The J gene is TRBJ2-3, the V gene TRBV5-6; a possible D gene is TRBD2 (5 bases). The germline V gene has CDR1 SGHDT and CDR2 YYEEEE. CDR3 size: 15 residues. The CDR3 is CASSAWLWELETQYF. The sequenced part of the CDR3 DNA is TGTGCCAGCAGCGCGTGGCTTTGGGAACTAGAGACG.

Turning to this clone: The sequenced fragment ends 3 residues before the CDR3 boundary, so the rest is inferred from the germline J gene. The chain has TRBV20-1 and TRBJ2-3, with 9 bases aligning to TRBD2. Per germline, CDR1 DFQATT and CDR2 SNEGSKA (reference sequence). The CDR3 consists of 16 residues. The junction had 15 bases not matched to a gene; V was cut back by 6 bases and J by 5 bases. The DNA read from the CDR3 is TGCAGTGCCCAAAAGGGGGCGGGGGGGCCTAAAGATACG. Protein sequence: CSAQKGAGGPKDT. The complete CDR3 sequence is CSAQKGAGGPKDTQYF.

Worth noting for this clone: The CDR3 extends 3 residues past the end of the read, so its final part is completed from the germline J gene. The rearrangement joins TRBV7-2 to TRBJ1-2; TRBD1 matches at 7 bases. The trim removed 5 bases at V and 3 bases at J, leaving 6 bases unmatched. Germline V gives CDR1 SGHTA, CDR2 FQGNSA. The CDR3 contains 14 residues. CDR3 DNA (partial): TGTGCCAGCAGCCCCCGACAGGGAGACTATGGC. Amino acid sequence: CASSPRQGDYG. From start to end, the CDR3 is CASSPRQGDYGYTF.

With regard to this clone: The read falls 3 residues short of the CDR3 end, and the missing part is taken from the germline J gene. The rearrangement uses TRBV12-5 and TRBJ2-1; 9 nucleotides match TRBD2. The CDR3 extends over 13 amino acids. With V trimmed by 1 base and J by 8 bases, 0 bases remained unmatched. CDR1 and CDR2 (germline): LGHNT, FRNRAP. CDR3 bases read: TGTGCTAGTGGTTTGGAGCGGGAGGATGAG. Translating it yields CASGLEREDE. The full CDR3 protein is CASGLEREDEQFF.

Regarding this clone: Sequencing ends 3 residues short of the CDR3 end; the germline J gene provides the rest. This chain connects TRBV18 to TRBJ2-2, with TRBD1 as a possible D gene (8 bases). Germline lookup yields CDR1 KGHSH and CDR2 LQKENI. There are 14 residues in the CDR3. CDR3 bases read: TGTGCCAGCTCACGGACAGGGAGGGATGAAAAG. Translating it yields CASSRTGRDEK. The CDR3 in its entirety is CASSRTGRDEKLFF.